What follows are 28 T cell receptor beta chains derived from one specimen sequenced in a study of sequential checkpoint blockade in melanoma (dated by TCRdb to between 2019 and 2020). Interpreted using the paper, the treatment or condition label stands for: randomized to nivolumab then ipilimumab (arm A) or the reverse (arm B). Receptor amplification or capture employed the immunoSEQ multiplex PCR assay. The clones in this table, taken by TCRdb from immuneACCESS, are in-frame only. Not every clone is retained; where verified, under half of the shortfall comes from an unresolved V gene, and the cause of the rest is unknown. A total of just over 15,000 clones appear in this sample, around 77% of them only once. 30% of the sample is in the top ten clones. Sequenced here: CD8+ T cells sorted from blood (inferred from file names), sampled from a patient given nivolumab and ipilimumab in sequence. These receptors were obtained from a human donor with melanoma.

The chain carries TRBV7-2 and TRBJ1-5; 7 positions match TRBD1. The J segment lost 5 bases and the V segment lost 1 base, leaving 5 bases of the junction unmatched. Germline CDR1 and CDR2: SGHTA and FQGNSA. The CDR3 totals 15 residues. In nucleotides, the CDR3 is TGTGCCAGCAGCTTAGAACGGGACAGCGATCAGCCCCAGCATTTT. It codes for CASSLERDSDQPQHF.

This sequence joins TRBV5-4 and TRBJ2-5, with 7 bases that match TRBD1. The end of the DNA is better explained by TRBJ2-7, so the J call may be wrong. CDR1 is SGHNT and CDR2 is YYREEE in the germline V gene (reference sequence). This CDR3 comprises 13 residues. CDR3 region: CASSPTGSYEQYF. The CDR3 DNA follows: TGTGCCAGCAGCCCGACAGGGTCCTACGAGCAGTACTTC.

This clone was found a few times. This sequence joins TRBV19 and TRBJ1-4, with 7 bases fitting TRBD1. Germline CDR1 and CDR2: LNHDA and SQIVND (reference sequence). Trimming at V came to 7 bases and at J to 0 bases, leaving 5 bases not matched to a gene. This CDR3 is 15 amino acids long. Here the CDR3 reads CASTPGGATNEKLFF. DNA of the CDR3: TGTGCCAGTACCCCAGGGGGAGCAACTAATGAAAAACTGTTTTTT.

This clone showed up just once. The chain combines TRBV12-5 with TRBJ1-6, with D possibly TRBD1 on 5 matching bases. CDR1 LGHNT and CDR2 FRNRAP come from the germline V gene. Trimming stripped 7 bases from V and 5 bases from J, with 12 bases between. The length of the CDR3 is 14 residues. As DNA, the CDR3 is TGTGCTAGTGCTCCGACAGCTGATAATTCACCCCTCCACTTT. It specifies CASAPTADNSPLHF.

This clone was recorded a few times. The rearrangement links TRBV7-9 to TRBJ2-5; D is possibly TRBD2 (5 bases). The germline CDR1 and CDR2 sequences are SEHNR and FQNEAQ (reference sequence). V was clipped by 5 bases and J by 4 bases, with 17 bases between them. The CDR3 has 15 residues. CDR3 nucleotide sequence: TGTGCCAGCAGCCCCCTTACGGGATGGCGAGAGACCCAGTACTTC. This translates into CASSPLTGWRETQYF.

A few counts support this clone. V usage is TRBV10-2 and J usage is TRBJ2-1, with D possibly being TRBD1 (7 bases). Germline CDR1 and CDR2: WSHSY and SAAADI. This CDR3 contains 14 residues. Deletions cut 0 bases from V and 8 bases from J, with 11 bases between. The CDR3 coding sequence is TGCGCCAGCAGTGAGTCGGCCAGGGGGGATGAGCAGTTCTTC. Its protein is CASSESARGDEQFF.

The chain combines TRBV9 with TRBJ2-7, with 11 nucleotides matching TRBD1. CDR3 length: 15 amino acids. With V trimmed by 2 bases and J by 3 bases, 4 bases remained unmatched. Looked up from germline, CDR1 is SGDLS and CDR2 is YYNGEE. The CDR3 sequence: CASSVDGTGGYEQYF. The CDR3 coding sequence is TGTGCCAGCAGCGTGGACGGGACAGGGGGCTACGAGCAGTACTTC.

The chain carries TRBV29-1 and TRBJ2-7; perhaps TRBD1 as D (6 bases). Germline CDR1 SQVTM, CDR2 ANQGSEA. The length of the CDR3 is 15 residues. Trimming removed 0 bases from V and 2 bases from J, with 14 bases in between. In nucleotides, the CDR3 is TGCAGCGTTGAAGAATGGGGGCGAGACCCCTACGAGCAGTACTTC. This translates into CSVEEWGRDPYEQYF.

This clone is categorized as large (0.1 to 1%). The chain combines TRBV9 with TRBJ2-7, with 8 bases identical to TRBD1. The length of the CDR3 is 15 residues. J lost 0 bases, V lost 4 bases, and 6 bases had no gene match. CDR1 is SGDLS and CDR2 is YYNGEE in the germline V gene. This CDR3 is CASSPAGTGSYEQYF. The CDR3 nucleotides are TGTGCCAGCAGCCCCGCAGGGACAGGCTCCTACGAGCAGTACTTC.

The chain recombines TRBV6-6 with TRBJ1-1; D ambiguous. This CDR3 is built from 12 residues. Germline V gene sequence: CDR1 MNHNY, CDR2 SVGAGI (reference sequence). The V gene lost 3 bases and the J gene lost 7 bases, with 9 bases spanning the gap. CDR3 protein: CASSYVVGEAFF. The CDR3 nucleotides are TGTGCCAGCAGTTATGTTGTCGGTGAAGCTTTCTTT.

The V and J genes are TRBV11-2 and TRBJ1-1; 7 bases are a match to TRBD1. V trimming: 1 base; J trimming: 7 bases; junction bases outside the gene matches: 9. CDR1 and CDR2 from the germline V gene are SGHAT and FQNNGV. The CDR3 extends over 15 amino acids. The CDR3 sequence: CASSLAVGQRNEAFF. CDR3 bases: TGTGCCAGCAGCTTAGCCGTGGGACAGCGGAATGAAGCTTTCTTT. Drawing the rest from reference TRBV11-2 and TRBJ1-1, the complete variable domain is EAGVAQSPRYKIIEKRQSVAFWCNPISGHATLYWYQQILGQGPKLLIQFQNNGVVDDSQLPKDRFSAERLKGVDSTLKIQPAKLEDSAVYLCASSLAVGQRNEAFFGQGTRLTVV.

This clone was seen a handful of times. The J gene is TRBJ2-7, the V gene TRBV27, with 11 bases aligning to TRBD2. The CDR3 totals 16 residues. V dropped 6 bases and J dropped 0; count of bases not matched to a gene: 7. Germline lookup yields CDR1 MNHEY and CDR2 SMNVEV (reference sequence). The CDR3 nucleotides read TGTGCCAGCAGCTGGTCGGGACTAGCGGCCTCCTACGAGCAGTACTTC. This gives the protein CASSWSGLAASYEQYF.

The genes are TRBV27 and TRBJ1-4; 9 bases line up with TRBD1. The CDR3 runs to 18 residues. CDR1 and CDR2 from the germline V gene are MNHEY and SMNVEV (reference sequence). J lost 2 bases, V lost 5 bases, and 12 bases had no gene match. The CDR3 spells CASSKTPRDRVTNEKLFF. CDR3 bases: TGTGCCAGCAGTAAAACACCCCGGGACAGGGTCACTAATGAAAAACTGTTTTTT.

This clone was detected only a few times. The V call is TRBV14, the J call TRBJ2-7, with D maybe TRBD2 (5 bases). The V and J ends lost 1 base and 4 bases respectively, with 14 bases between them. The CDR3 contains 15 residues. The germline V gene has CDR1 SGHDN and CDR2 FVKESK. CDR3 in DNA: TGTGCCAGCAGCCAAGTGGAGGCCCGATATTACGAGCAGTACTTC. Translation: CASSQVEARYYEQYF.

The CDR3 here is CASSLSLGGEAFF. The CDR3 nucleotides are TGTGCCAGCAGTTTATCCCTAGGTGGTGAAGCTTTCTTT. J is TRBJ1-1 and V is TRBV27; no clear D. V was shortened by 0 bases and J by 7 bases, with 9 bases between the two germline ends. This CDR3 is built from 13 residues. The germline V gene encodes CDR1 MNHEY and CDR2 SMNVEV (reference sequence).

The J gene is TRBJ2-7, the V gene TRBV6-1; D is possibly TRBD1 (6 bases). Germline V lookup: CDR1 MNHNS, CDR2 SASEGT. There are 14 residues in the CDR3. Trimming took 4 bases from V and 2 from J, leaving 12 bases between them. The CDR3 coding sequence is TGTGCCAGCAGTGCGTACAGGGTGACCTACGAGCAGTACTTC. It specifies CASSAYRVTYEQYF.

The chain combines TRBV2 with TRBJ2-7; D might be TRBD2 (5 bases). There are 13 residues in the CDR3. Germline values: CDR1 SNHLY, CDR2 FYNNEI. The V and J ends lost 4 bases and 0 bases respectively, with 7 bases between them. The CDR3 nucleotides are TGTGCCAGCAGTGGGCGGGTCTCCTACGAGCAGTACTTC. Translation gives CASSGRVSYEQYF. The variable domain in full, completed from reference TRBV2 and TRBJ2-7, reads EPEVTQTPSHQVTQMGQEVILRCVPISNHLYFYWYRQILGQKVEFLVSFYNNEISEKSEIFDDQFSVERPDGSNFTLKIRSTKLEDSAMYFCASSGRVSYEQYFGPGTRLTVT.

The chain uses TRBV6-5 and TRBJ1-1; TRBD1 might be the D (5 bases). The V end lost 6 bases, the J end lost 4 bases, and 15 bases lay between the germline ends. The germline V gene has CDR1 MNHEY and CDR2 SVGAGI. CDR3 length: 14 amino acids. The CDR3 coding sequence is TGTGCCAGCAGCGCCCCGGGGGATAGCACTGAAGCTTTCTTT. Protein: CASSAPGDSTEAFF.

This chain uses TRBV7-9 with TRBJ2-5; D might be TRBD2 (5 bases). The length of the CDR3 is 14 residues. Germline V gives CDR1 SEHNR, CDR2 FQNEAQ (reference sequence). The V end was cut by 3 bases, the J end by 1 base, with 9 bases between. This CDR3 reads CASSFHAGQETQYF. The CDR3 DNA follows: TGTGCCAGCAGCTTTCACGCGGGCCAAGAGACCCAGTACTTC. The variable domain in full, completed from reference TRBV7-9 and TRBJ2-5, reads DTGVSQNPRHKITKRGQNVTFRCDPISEHNRLYWYRQTLGQGPEFLTYFQNEAQLEKSRLLSDRFSAERPKGSFSTLEIQRTEQGDSAMYLCASSFHAGQETQYFGPGTRLLVL.

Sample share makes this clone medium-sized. Written as DNA, the CDR3 is TGTGCCAGCAGTCCTTTTGGAACTAGCGGGACCCGTGTGGCCAAAAACATTCAGTACTTC. This translates into CASSPFGTSGTRVAKNIQYF. This chain uses TRBV27 with TRBJ2-4; TRBD2 agrees at 10 bases. Germline V gene sequence: CDR1 MNHEY, CDR2 SMNVEV (reference sequence). Trimming took 5 bases from V and 1 from J; bases not matched to a gene: 17. The CDR3 sequence is 20 residues long.

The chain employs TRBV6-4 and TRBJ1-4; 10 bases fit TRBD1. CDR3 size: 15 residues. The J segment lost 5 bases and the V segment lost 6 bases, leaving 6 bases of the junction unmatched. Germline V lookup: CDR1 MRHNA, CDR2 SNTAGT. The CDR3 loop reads CASSPRTGGNEKLFF. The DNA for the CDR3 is TGTGCCAGCAGCCCCAGGACAGGGGGAAATGAAAAACTGTTTTTT.

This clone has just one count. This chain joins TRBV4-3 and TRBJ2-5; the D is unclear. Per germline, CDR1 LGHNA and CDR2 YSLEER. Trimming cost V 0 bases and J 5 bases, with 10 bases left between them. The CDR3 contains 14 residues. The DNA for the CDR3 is TGCGCCAGCAGCCAAGATCGTTTACGGGAGACCCAGTACTTC. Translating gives CASSQDRLRETQYF.

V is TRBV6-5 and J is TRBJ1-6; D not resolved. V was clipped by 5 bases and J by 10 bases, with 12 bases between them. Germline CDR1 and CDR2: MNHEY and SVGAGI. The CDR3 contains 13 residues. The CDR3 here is CASSDTDPSPLHF. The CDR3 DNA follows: TGTGCCAGCAGTGATACAGATCCCTCACCCCTCCACTTT.

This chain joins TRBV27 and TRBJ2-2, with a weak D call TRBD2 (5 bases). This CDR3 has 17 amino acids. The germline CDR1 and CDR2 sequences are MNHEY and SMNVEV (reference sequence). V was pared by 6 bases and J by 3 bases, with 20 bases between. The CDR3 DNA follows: TGTGCCAGCAGCGTTACCCTAAGTAGCGTGGACACCGGGGAGCTGTTTTTT. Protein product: CASSVTLSSVDTGELFF.

The CDR3 region is CASSLTGVREKLFF. CDR3 coding DNA: TGTGCCAGCAGCCTCACAGGGGTGCGAGAAAAACTGTTTTTT. This chain joins TRBV7-8 and TRBJ1-4; TRBD1 matches at 7 bases. This CDR3 is built from 14 residues. V was pared by 5 bases and J by 8 bases, with 8 bases of the junction left unmatched. Germline V gives CDR1 SGHVS, CDR2 FQNEAQ.

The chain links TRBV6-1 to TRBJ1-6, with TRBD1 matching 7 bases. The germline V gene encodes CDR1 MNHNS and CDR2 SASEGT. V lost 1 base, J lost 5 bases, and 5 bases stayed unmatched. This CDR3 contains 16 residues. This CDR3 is CASSEEEGADNSPLHF. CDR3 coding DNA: TGTGCCAGCAGTGAAGAGGAGGGGGCAGATAATTCACCCCTCCACTTT.

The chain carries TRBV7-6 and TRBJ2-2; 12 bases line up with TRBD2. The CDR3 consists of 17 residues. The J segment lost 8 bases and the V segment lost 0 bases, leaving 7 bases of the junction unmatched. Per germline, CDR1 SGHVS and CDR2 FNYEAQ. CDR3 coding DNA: TGTGCCAGCAGCTTAGCGACTAGCGGGGGCCCGGGAGGGGAGCTGTTTTTT. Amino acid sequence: CASSLATSGGPGGELFF.

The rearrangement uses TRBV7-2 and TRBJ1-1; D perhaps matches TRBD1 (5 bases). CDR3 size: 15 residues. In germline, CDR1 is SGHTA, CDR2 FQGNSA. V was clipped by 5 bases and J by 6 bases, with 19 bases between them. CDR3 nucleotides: TGTGCCAGCAGCCGATTGTCGGGGGGTTTCTCTGAAGCTTTCTTT. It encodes CASSRLSGGFSEAFF.